Listed here are 17 T cell receptor beta chains from one sample, sequenced in a study of blood T cell repertoires in COVID-19. Measured with immunoSEQ multiplex PCR; TCRdb has only the in-frame clones, and not every one. The data contain about 220,000 clones, approximately 86% of them singletons. The sample consisted of PBMCs or T cells enriched from blood (not recorded which). These receptors all stem from a woman aged 30 to 39 with acute COVID-19.

J is TRBJ1-1 and V is TRBV27; 7 positions agree with TRBD1. The ends lost 6 bases at V and 0 bases at J; junction bases unmatched: 7. This CDR3 is 15 amino acids long. CDR1 and CDR2 (germline): MNHEY, SMNVEV (reference sequence). The CDR3 DNA sequence: TGTGCCAGCAGCCATGGGACAGTCATGAACACTGAAGCTTTCTTT. Its translation: CASSHGTVMNTEAFF.

The chain employs TRBV18 and TRBJ1-2, with 8 bases that match TRBD1. Germline values: CDR1 KGHSH, CDR2 LQKENI. The junction had 6 bases not matched to a gene; V was cut back by 1 base and J by 8 bases. The CDR3 is 14 amino acids. CDR3 residues: CASSPRTGNKGYTF. As DNA, the CDR3 is TGTGCCAGCTCACCACGGACAGGGAATAAAGGCTACACCTTC.

The chain links TRBV3-1 (or the pseudogene TRBV3-2) to TRBJ2-1; 12 bases fit TRBD2. V trimming: 4 bases; J trimming: 4 bases; junction bases outside the gene matches: 8. This CDR3 is built from 17 residues. CDR1 and CDR2 (germline): LGHDT, YNNKEL (reference sequence). CDR3 coding DNA: TGTGCCAGCAGCCCCGGACTAGCGGGGCCCCCTTACAATGAGCAGTTCTTC. Amino acids: CASSPGLAGPPYNEQFF.

The chain combines TRBV7-9 with TRBJ2-3; tentatively, D is TRBD1 (6 bases). This CDR3 contains 13 residues. Trimming stripped 5 bases from V and 2 bases from J, with 8 bases between. The germline V gene encodes CDR1 SEHNR and CDR2 FQNEAQ (reference sequence). DNA for the CDR3: TGTGCCAGCAGCAGGGACAACACAGATACGCAGTATTTT. Its translation: CASSRDNTDTQYF.

The V gene is TRBV6-5, the J gene TRBJ1-6, with 7 bases lining up with TRBD1. This CDR3 is 14 amino acids long. V lost 5 bases, J lost 8 bases, and 6 bases stayed unmatched. The germline gives CDR1 MNHEY, CDR2 SVGAGI. The CDR3 spells CASSPRDSHSPLHF. The DNA of the CDR3 is TGTGCCAGCAGTCCTCGGGACAGCCATTCACCCCTCCACTTT.

This chain joins TRBV5-1 and TRBJ2-6, with a tentative D call TRBD1 (6 bases). In germline, CDR1 is SGHRS, CDR2 YFSETQ. The CDR3 loop spans 17 amino acids. Trimming stripped 3 bases from V and 0 bases from J, with 13 bases between. CDR3 sequence: CASSYTGTYSGANVLTF. The CDR3 DNA reads as TGCGCCAGCAGCTATACTGGGACATACTCTGGGGCCAACGTCCTGACTTTC. Based on the CDR3 plus reference TRBV5-1 and TRBJ2-6, the full variable domain is KAGVTQTPRYLIKTRGQQVTLSCSPISGHRSVSWYQQTPGQGLQFLFEYFSETQRNKGNFPGRFSGRQFSNSRSEMNVSTLELGDSALYLCASSYTGTYSGANVLTFGAGSRLTVL.

The V gene is TRBV6-5, the J gene TRBJ1-2; D not certain. This CDR3 has 15 residues. V was shortened by 0 bases and J by 0 bases, with 8 bases between the two germline ends. CDR1 MNHEY and CDR2 SVGAGI come from the germline V gene. The CDR3 spells CASSYSSEANYGYTF. The CDR3 DNA sequence: TGTGCCAGCAGTTACTCTTCAGAAGCTAACTATGGCTACACCTTC.

The chain has TRBV18 and TRBJ1-1; the match to TRBD1 covers 7 bases. The CDR3 extends over 12 amino acids. In germline, CDR1 is KGHSH, CDR2 LQKENI. V shed 5 bases, J shed 5 bases, and the junction held 2 bases outside the gene matches. In DNA, the CDR3 is TGTGCCAGCTCAAACAGGGGAACTGAAGCTTTCTTT. Protein: CASSNRGTEAFF.

The V call is TRBV12-3 or TRBV12-4, the J call TRBJ1-5; tentatively, D is TRBD1 (5 bases). The ends were cut back, 9 bases at V and 7 bases at J, with 13 bases in the middle. This CDR3 contains 12 residues. In DNA form, the CDR3 reads TGTGCCAGTCAGGGCGGACGGCAGCCCCAGCATTTT. This translates into CASQGGRQPQHF.

The chain joins TRBV7-2 to TRBJ1-2; weak D call: TRBD1 (6 bases). The CDR3 runs 13 residues. V was clipped by 2 bases and J by 6 bases, with 10 bases between them. Looked up from germline, CDR1 is SGHTA and CDR2 is FQGNSA. This CDR3 is CASSLWAGDGYTF. The CDR3 nucleotides are TGTGCCAGCAGCTTATGGGCAGGGGATGGCTACACCTTC. The whole variable domain, remainder taken from reference TRBV7-2 and TRBJ1-2, is GAGVSQSPSNKVTEKGKDVELRCDPISGHTALYWYRQSLGQGLEFLIYFQGNSAPDKSGLPSDRFSAERTGGSVSTLTIQRTQQEDSAVYLCASSLWAGDGYTFGSGTRLTVV.

V and J are TRBV27 and TRBJ2-7; D might be TRBD2 (5 bases). In germline, CDR1 is MNHEY, CDR2 SMNVEV (reference sequence). The CDR3 totals 16 residues. Trimming shortened V by 1 base and J by 2 bases, and 15 bases separated the two germline ends. In DNA, the CDR3 is TGTGCCAGCAGTTTATACGGCCTAGCTCCTACCTACGAGCAGTACTTC. Translating it yields CASSLYGLAPTYEQYF.

The J gene is TRBJ1-1, the V gene TRBV5-6; possibly TRBD1 for D (5 bases). This CDR3 spans 13 amino acids. V was pared by 0 bases and J by 5 bases, with 8 bases between. The germline CDR1 and CDR2 sequences are SGHDT and YYEEEE. The CDR3 loop reads CASSLDSGTEAFF. CDR3 nucleotide sequence: TGTGCCAGCAGCTTGGACTCAGGGACTGAAGCTTTCTTT.

The chain couples TRBV5-1 to TRBJ1-1; D is unclear. Trimming cost V 0 bases and J 1 base, with 4 bases left between them. Germline lookup yields CDR1 SGHRS and CDR2 YFSETQ. This CDR3 has 13 amino acids. This CDR3 is CASSLDRNTEAFF. The CDR3 nucleotides are TGCGCCAGCAGCTTGGACAGGAACACTGAAGCTTTCTTT. The variable domain in full, with the rest retrieved from reference TRBV5-1 and TRBJ1-1, is KAGVTQTPRYLIKTRGQQVTLSCSPISGHRSVSWYQQTPGQGLQFLFEYFSETQRNKGNFPGRFSGRQFSNSRSEMNVSTLELGDSALYLCASSLDRNTEAFFGQGTRLTVV.

The rearrangement links TRBV10-3 to TRBJ2-7; 7 bases map to TRBD1. V lost 9 bases to trimming and J lost 2 bases; unmatched junction nucleotides: 7. The germline V gene has CDR1 ENHRY and CDR2 SYGVKD. The CDR3 is made up of 13 amino acids. The CDR3 is CAIKGDSAYEQYF. DNA of the CDR3: TGTGCCATAAAGGGGGACAGTGCCTACGAGCAGTACTTC.

As concerns this clone: Relative to the germline gene, one junction end is altered; a read error may explain this. CDR3 in amino acids: CTSSLGSLTEAFF. CDR3 in DNA: TGTACCAGCAGCTTGGGCAGTTTAACTGAAGCTTTCTTT. The chain is built from TRBV5-6 and TRBJ1-1, with D hard to call. The germline V gene has CDR1 SGHDT and CDR2 YYEEEE. This CDR3 is 13 amino acids long.

V usage is TRBV5-1 and J usage is TRBJ2-7; the D gene is possibly TRBD1 (6 bases). The CDR3 contains 14 residues. Trimming stripped 4 bases from V and 2 bases from J, with 13 bases between. Germline CDR1 is SGHRS and CDR2 is YFSETQ. In nucleotides, the CDR3 is TGCGCCAGCAGCCCCCGGACAGAGCCCTACGAGCAGTACTTC. Translation gives CASSPRTEPYEQYF.

This clone was seen a few times. The V gene is TRBV7-2, the J gene TRBJ2-7; TRBD1 aligns across 8 bases. The CDR3 is 13 residues long. The V segment lost 5 bases and the J segment 3 bases; nucleotides outside the gene matches: 3. CDR1 and CDR2 from the germline V gene are SGHTA and FQGNSA. This CDR3 is CASSLQGGYEQYF. Here the CDR3 DNA reads TGTGCCAGCAGCCTACAGGGGGGCTACGAGCAGTACTTC.